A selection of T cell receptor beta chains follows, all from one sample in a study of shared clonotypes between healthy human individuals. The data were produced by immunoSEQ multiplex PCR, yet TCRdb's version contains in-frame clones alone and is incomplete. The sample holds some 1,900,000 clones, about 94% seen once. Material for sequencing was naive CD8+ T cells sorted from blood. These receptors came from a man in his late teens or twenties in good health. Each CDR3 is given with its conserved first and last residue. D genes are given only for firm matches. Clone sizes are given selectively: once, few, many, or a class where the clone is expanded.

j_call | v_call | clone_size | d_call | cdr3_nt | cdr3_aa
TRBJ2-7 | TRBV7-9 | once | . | TGTGCCAGCAGACCGGACGCGACCTACGAGCAGTACTTC | CASRPDATYEQYF
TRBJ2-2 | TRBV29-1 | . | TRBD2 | TGCAGCGATCCTAGGAGGACTAGCGGGAGGGCCCACACCGGGGAGCTGTTTTTT | CSDPRRTSGRAHTGELFF
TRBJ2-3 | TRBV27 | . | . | TGTGCCGTCCGTGCAGATACGCAGTATTTT | CAVRADTQYF
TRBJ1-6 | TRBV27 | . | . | TGTGCCAGCAGTTTCGTATATCCGAGCTCCTATAATTCACCCCTCCACTTT | CASSFVYPSSYNSPLHF
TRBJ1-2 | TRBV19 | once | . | TGTGCCAGTAGCAATACCGGGGCCCGAATTCGCTATGGCTACACCTTC | CASSNTGARIRYGYTF
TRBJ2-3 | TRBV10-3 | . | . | TGTGCCATCAGTGAGTCAGTCAGTACAGGGAGCACAGATACGCAGTATTTT | CAISESVSTGSTDTQYF
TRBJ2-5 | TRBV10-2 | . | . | TGCGCCAGCAGCGCGGGCCACATGCCAACCCAGTACTTC | CASSAGHMPTQYF
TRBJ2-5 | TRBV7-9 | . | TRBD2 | TGTGCCAGCAGCCAGGAGGGACTAGCGGGGGACACCCAAGAGACCCAGTACTTC | CASSQEGLAGDTQETQYF
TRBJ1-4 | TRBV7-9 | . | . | TGTGCCAGCAGCTTCGGGGAACGTCTTAATGAAAAACTGTTTTTT | CASSFGERLNEKLFF
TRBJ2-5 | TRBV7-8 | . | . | TGTGCCAGCAGCTTAAACCAAAGGGTTCAAGAGACCCAGTACTTC | CASSLNQRVQETQYF
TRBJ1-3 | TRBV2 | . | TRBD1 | TGTGCCAGCTCCAGGGGGCTTGGAAACACCATATATTTT | CASSRGLGNTIYF
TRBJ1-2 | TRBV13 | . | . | TGTGCCAGCAGCTTAGGAGCTGTCTATGGCTACACCTTC | CASSLGAVYGYTF
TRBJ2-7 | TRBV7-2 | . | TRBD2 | TGTGCCAGCAGCTCGACCACTAGCGGGGGCCCACTCTTTGCTGAGCAGTACTTC | CASSSTTSGGPLFAEQYF
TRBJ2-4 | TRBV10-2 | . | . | TGCGCCAGCAGTGACCCCGTGGACTACGTCAAAAACATTCAGTACTTC | CASSDPVDYVKNIQYF
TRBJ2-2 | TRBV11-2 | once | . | TGTGCCAGCAGCTTAGGCCTCCTCGGCGGGGAGCTGTTTTTT | CASSLGLLGGELFF
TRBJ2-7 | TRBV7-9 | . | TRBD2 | TGTGCCAGCAGCTCGCTAGCGGGAGGGGGCTCCTACGAGCAGTACTTC | CASSSLAGGGSYEQYF
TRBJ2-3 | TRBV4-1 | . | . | TGCGCCAGCAGCCAATCCTTAGCGGTCCCTAGCACAGATACGCAGTATTTT | CASSQSLAVPSTDTQYF
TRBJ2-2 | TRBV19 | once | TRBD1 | TGTGCCAGTAGTATAGATCCGGACAGGGAGGTAACCGGGGAGCTGTTTTTT | CASSIDPDREVTGELFF
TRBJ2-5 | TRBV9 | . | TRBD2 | TGTGCCAGCAGCCCAACTAGCGGAAATATCCAAGAGACCCAGTACTTC | CASSPTSGNIQETQYF
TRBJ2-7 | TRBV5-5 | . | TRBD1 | TGTGCCAGCAGCTTGGTGGCCTTGGGGACAGAGTCACCCCACGAGCAGTACTTC | CASSLVALGTESPHEQYF
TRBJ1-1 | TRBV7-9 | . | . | TGTGCCAGCAGCTTGGTTCAGGGATCCACTGAAGCTTTCTTT | CASSLVQGSTEAFF
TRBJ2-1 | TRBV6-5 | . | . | TGTGCCAGCACCACCGCAGAGGGCGGCAATGAGCAGTTCTTC | CASTTAEGGNEQFF
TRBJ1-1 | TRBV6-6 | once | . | TGTGCCAGCAGTTACGCCGCTAGGAACACTGAAGCTTTCTTT | CASSYAARNTEAFF
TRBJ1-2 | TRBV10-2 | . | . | TGCGCCAGCAGCGCCGCGGGAGGGGAGGGCTACACCTTC | CASSAAGGEGYTF
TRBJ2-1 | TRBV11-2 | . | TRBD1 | TGTGCCAGCAGCTTACAGGGGGCCTACAATGAGCAGTTCTTC | CASSLQGAYNEQFF
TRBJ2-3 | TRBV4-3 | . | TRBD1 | TGCGCCAGCAGCAAGATACGGTTGACGGGACAGGGGTATCGCACAGATACGCAGTATTTT | CASSKIRLTGQGYRTDTQYF
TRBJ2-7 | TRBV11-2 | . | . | TGTGCCAGCAGCTTAGAAGACGCCGCCTACGAGCAGTACTTC | CASSLEDAAYEQYF
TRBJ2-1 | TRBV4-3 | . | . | TGCGCCAGCAGCCTCCGGGACGGAGACTACAATGAGCAGTTCTTC | CASSLRDGDYNEQFF